Listed below are T cell receptor beta chains from one sample, sequenced in a study of OX40 agonist ivuxolimab in advanced cancers. Generated by immunoSEQ multiplex PCR, the TCRdb table keeps only in-frame clones and is missing some. Of 68,000 or so clones in the sample, around nine tenths are singletons; the top ten hold roughly 2%. The material was CD4+ or CD8+ T cells sorted from blood, obtained in a trial of the OX40 agonist ivuxolimab. All receptors come from an adult with an advanced solid tumor such as melanoma, head and neck, liver or kidney cancer. Each CDR3 is given with its conserved first and last residue. The order of the fields is clone size, J gene, D gene, V gene, CDR3 DNA, CDR3 protein. D genes are given only for firm matches. The listing skips clone size in some rows; elsewhere it reads once, few, many or a size class.

.,TRBJ1-1,.,TRBV2,TGTGCCAGCGGCGGCGGAGTACTGGTTACTGAAGCTTTCTTT,CASGGGVLVTEAFF
.,TRBJ2-5,.,TRBV4-1,TGCGCCAGCAGCCAAGACGAAATGTTCGGCAGGGGTTTGGAGACCCAGTACTTC,CASSQDEMFGRGLETQYF
once,TRBJ2-6,.,TRBV18,TGTGCCAGCTCACTTGAGAGCTCTGGGGCCAACGTCCTGACTTTC,CASSLESSGANVLTF
.,TRBJ2-2,TRBD2,TRBV28,TGTGCCAGCAGTTTCCCTCCGGGGGGGTCGAACACCGGGGAGCTGTTTTTT,CASSFPPGGSNTGELFF
.,TRBJ2-4,TRBD1,TRBV2,TGTGCCAGCAACCCCGACAGGGACATTCAGTACTTC,CASNPDRDIQYF
.,TRBJ2-7,.,TRBV2,TGTGCCAGCAGGGGGGAAGCCTACGAGCAGTACTTC,CASRGEAYEQYF
.,TRBJ2-2,.,TRBV28,TGTGCCAGCACCCGACAGGGACTGAACACCGGGGAGCTGTTTTTT,CASTRQGLNTGELFF
.,TRBJ1-2,.,TRBV5-3,TGTGTCCCGAGGGAGGGTGTTAACTATGGCTACACCTTC,CVPREGVNYGYTF
.,TRBJ2-2,TRBD1,TRBV7-9,TGTGCCAGCAGCTCGACAGGGAAATCGGTCGGGGAGCTGTTTTTT,CASSSTGKSVGELFF
.,TRBJ2-7,TRBD1,TRBV7-9,TGTGCCAGCAGCGCCCAGACAGGGGGCCACGAGCAGTACTTC,CASSAQTGGHEQYF
.,TRBJ2-3,TRBD2,TRBV5-1,TGCGCCAGCAGCTACCGCCGAATTAGCGGGGCCACAGATACGCAGTATTTT,CASSYRRISGATDTQYF
once,TRBJ2-1,TRBD2,TRBV11-2,TGTGCCAGCAGCTTAGTTCTAGCGGGAGTAGGTGAGCAGTTCTTC,CASSLVLAGVGEQFF
.,TRBJ2-7,TRBD1,TRBV6-1,TGTGCCAGCAGTGTTGGACAGGCTGGCGAGCAGTACTTC,CASSVGQAGEQYF
.,TRBJ2-2,TRBD1,TRBV6-4,TGTGCCAGCAGATTGGACAGGGCCACCGGGGAGCTGTTTTTT,CASRLDRATGELFF
.,TRBJ2-3,.,TRBV25-1,TGTGCCAGCAGTGAGTCAAGGGGCGGAACCACAGATACGCAGTATTTT,CASSESRGGTTDTQYF
.,TRBJ2-1,.,TRBV7-2,TGTGCCAGCAGCCCCTCGTCCGTTCAGAGGAATGAGCAGTTCTTC,CASSPSSVQRNEQFF
.,TRBJ1-5,.,TRBV6-1,TGTGCCAGCAGTGAAGTGTGGGACAGCAATCAGCCCCAGCATTTT,CASSEVWDSNQPQHF
few,TRBJ2-7,.,TRBV5-1,TGCGCCAGCAGCGTAGACAGGTACGAGCAGTACTTC,CASSVDRYEQYF
.,TRBJ2-7,TRBD2,TRBV19,TGTGCCAGTAGTAATCTAGCGGGAGACTTTTACGAGCAGTACTTC,CASSNLAGDFYEQYF
once,TRBJ2-7,TRBD1,TRBV6-5,TGTGCCAGCAGCGGACAGGCACGGTACGAGCAGTACTTC,CASSGQARYEQYF
.,TRBJ2-2,TRBD2,TRBV11-2,TGTGCCAGCAGCTCGCTAGCGGGAGGGCACGGGGAGCTGTTTTTT,CASSSLAGGHGELFF
.,TRBJ1-3,.,TRBV6-1,TGTGCCAGCAGTGCCCAGACAGGTCCCTCTGGAAACACCATATATTTT,CASSAQTGPSGNTIYF
.,TRBJ1-1,TRBD1,TRBV29-1,TGCAGCGTCGTCGGACAGGGGGGCACTGAAGCTTTCTTT,CSVVGQGGTEAFF
.,TRBJ1-1,.,TRBV18,TGTGCCAGCTCACAAGAGAACACTGAAGCTTTCTTT,CASSQENTEAFF
.,TRBJ2-1,.,TRBV19,TGTGCCAGTAGTCCTGCGGCCTACAATGAGCAGTTCTTC,CASSPAAYNEQFF
.,TRBJ2-5,.,TRBV15,TGTGCCACCAGCAGGGGACTCCAAGAGACCCAGTACTTC,CATSRGLQETQYF
.,TRBJ1-5,.,TRBV10-3,TGTGCCATCACCAGGGAGGCCAATCAGCCCCAGCATTTT,CAITREANQPQHF